This passage covers 25 T cell receptor beta chains from one sample sequenced in a study of blood T cell repertoires in COVID-19. The table came from immunoSEQ multiplex PCR; TCRdb's copy has only in-frame clones and leaves some out. The profile shows some 40,000 clones, over 75% of them singletons. Material: peripheral blood. All receptors derive from a human donor in a cohort sampled during active COVID-19.

This chain connects TRBV5-1 to TRBJ1-4; TRBD1 might be the D (5 bases). CDR3 length: 15 residues. Germline values: CDR1 SGHRS, CDR2 YFSETQ. Trimming removed 3 bases from V and 4 bases from J, with 13 bases in between. The CDR3 DNA reads TGCGCCAGCAGCTCCGGACGGGGGTTTAATGAAAAACTGTTTTTT. Residues: CASSSGRGFNEKLFF.

The genes are TRBV10-3 and TRBJ1-1; D unclear. CDR1 is ENHRY and CDR2 is SYGVKD in the germline V gene. V was shortened by 6 bases and J by 0 bases, with 8 bases between the two germline ends. The CDR3 covers 13 residues. The CDR3 loop reads CAIRSQLNTEAFF. The DNA of the CDR3 is TGTGCCATCAGGTCGCAGTTGAACACTGAAGCTTTCTTT.

The rearrangement joins TRBV7-2 to TRBJ2-7; 11 nucleotides match TRBD1. Germline values: CDR1 SGHTA, CDR2 FQGNSA. Trimming removed 3 bases from V and 5 bases from J; junction bases left unmatched: 6. The CDR3 loop spans 15 amino acids. The CDR3 nucleotides are TGTGCCAGCAGCTTCCAGGGGACAGGGGGTAACGAGCAGTACTTC. Translating gives CASSFQGTGGNEQYF.

The J gene is TRBJ2-1, the V gene TRBV30, with 10 bases aligning to TRBD2. The CDR3 covers 14 residues. Per germline, CDR1 GTSNPN and CDR2 SVGIG (reference sequence). V shed 4 bases and J 8 bases; nucleotides not matched to a gene: 8. The CDR3 region has the DNA TGTGCCTGGATCAGTAGCGGGAGGAGGGATGAGCAGTTCTTC. Residues: CAWISSGRRDEQFF.

The rearrangement joins TRBV11-2 to TRBJ2-1; tentative D call: TRBD1 (6 bases). This CDR3 spans 14 amino acids. From germline, CDR1 is SGHAT and CDR2 FQNNGV. V dropped 5 bases and J dropped 7 bases, with 15 bases sitting between them. The DNA of the CDR3 is TGTGCCAGCAGCCGAGGCCCAGGGGATAATGAGCAGTTCTTC. Its translation is CASSRGPGDNEQFF.

V and J are TRBV5-5 and TRBJ2-5; tentatively, D is TRBD2 (6 bases). The V gene lost 0 bases and the J gene lost 4 bases, with 10 bases spanning the gap. Germline CDR1 reads SGHKS; CDR2 reads YYEKEE (reference sequence). This CDR3 is 14 amino acids long. CDR3 sequence: CASSLGAGRETQYF. The DNA of the CDR3 is TGTGCCAGCAGCTTGGGAGCCGGGAGAGAGACCCAGTACTTC.

Concerning this clone itself: At the DNA level, this CDR3 is encoded by other sequences in the same sample as well. This chain links TRBV19 with TRBJ1-2; 9 nucleotides agree with TRBD1. This CDR3 comprises 14 residues. V gave up 3 bases and J gave up 2 bases; unmatched junction bases: 1. CDR1 and CDR2 (germline): LNHDA, SQIVND (reference sequence). The chain's CDR3 is CASSIDRGNYGYTF. In nucleotides, the CDR3 is TGTGCCAGTAGTATCGACAGGGGGAACTATGGCTACACCTTC.

The chain recombines TRBV20-1 with TRBJ1-1, with D possibly being TRBD1 (5 bases). The V gene lost 3 bases and the J gene lost 1 base, with 12 bases spanning the gap. CDR1 and CDR2 (germline): DFQATT, SNEGSKA (reference sequence). The CDR3 runs 14 residues. CDR3 region: CSASPWTTNTEAFF. The CDR3 nucleotides read TGCAGTGCTAGTCCCTGGACAACGAACACTGAAGCTTTCTTT.

This chain joins TRBV4-3 and TRBJ1-2, with TRBD1 matching over 9 bases. V was clipped by 4 bases and J by 6 bases; unmatched bases: 6. The CDR3 length is 14 residues. The germline gives CDR1 LGHNA, CDR2 YSLEER. CDR3: CASSLMTGGDGYTF. CDR3 in DNA: TGCGCCAGCAGCCTAATGACAGGGGGGGATGGCTACACCTTC.

V usage is TRBV25-1 and J usage is TRBJ2-7, with unresolved D. This CDR3 comprises 15 residues. V shed 3 bases and J shed 3 bases, with 15 bases lying between them. Per germline, CDR1 MGHDK and CDR2 SYGVNS. CDR3 sequence: CASSDTTLPLYEQYF. DNA of the CDR3: TGTGCCAGCAGTGATACGACTTTGCCACTCTACGAGCAGTACTTC.

CDR3 region: CASSSPRQGARETQYF. As DNA, the CDR3 is TGTGCCAGCAGCTCCCCACGACAGGGGGCACGGGAGACCCAGTACTTC. The rearrangement joins TRBV7-6 to TRBJ2-5, with TRBD1 matching 10 bases. With 4 bases clipped from V and 5 bases from J, the junction kept 10 bases outside the gene matches. This CDR3 has 16 residues. Germline V gene data show CDR1 as SGHVS and CDR2 as FNYEAQ.

This clone has a handful of counts. This chain joins TRBV7-9 and TRBJ1-3; D ambiguous. Deletions cut 3 bases from V and 1 base from J, with 10 bases between. Germline V CDR1 and CDR2: SEHNR, FQNEAQ (reference sequence). This CDR3 has 15 residues. The CDR3 sequence is CASSLSTGSGNTIYF. In nucleotides, the CDR3 is TGTGCCAGCAGCTTGTCGACGGGATCTGGAAACACCATATATTTT.

The rearrangement links TRBV7-2 to TRBJ1-6; 7 bases agree with TRBD1. The V and J ends lost 9 bases and 6 bases, in that order; junction bases with no gene match: 2. Germline CDR1 reads SGHTA; CDR2 reads FQGNSA. This CDR3 contains 12 residues. The CDR3 sequence is CASGQANSPLHF. The CDR3, as DNA: TGTGCCAGTGGACAGGCTAATTCACCCCTCCACTTT.

This clone was seen only a few times. The chain couples TRBV28 to TRBJ2-1, with TRBD2 matching 10 bases. The trim removed 3 bases at V and 0 bases at J, leaving 14 bases unmatched. The CDR3 runs 20 residues. CDR1 is MDHEN and CDR2 is SYDVKM in the germline V gene. CDR3 bases: TGTGCCAGCAGTTTTTCCGGCGGACTAGCGGATTCCCGCTCCTACAATGAGCAGTTCTTC. It yields the protein CASSFSGGLADSRSYNEQFF.

The chain combines TRBV7-8 with TRBJ1-1; 7 nucleotides align to TRBD1. The CDR3 spans 14 residues. CDR1 and CDR2 (germline): SGHVS, FQNEAQ. Losses at the gene ends were 6 bases for V and 1 base for J; bases not matched to a gene: 5. In DNA form, the CDR3 reads TGTGCCAGCAGGCCCGGGACAGAGAACACTGAAGCTTTCTTT. Translation gives CASRPGTENTEAFF.

The V and J genes are TRBV6-1 and TRBJ2-3; 7 bases align to TRBD2. The CDR3 loop spans 15 amino acids. J was trimmed by 5 bases and V by 2 bases; bases with no gene match: 7. CDR1 and CDR2 from the germline V gene are MNHNS and SASEGT. In nucleotides, the CDR3 is TGTGCCAGCAGTGAAATTAGGGGAGGGAGAGATACGCAGTATTTT. This encodes CASSEIRGGRDTQYF.

This chain uses TRBV7-9 with TRBJ2-5, with D perhaps TRBD1 (6 bases). CDR1 is SEHNR, CDR2 FQNEAQ, per germline (reference sequence). V lost 5 bases and J lost 4, with 14 bases in between. The CDR3 has 14 residues. CDR3 bases: TGTGCCAGCAGCCCCCCCGAAGGGGGAGAGACCCAGTACTTC. Translated, it gives CASSPPEGGETQYF. The complete variable domain, with remaining parts taken from reference TRBV7-9 and TRBJ2-5, reads DTGVSQNPRHKITKRGQNVTFRCDPISEHNRLYWYRQTLGQGPEFLTYFQNEAQLEKSRLLSDRFSAERPKGSFSTLEIQRTEQGDSAMYLCASSPPEGGETQYFGPGTRLLVL.

V gene TRBV11-3 combines with J gene TRBJ2-1; D possibly corresponds to TRBD1 (6 bases). V shed 5 bases and J shed 0 bases, with 14 bases lying between them. Germline values: CDR1 SGHNT, CDR2 YENEEA. CDR3 length: 16 amino acids. In nucleotides, the CDR3 is TGTGCCAGCAGCCCACGAGGGGGTGGCTCCTACAATGAGCAGTTCTTC. The encoded protein is CASSPRGGGSYNEQFF.

The V call is TRBV18, the J call TRBJ2-2; a possible D gene is TRBD1 (6 bases). V shed 6 bases and J shed 7 bases, with 15 bases lying between them. Germline V CDR1 and CDR2: KGHSH, LQKENI. The CDR3 is 14 amino acids. CDR3 coding DNA: TGTGCCAGCTCCGCTAACAGGGAAGGCGGGGAGCTGTTTTTT. As protein: CASSANREGGELFF.

The rearrangement uses TRBV28 and TRBJ2-7; 10 bases align to TRBD2. J lost 4 bases, V lost 4 bases, and 7 bases had no gene match. This CDR3 is built from 15 residues. Germline V gene data show CDR1 as MDHEN and CDR2 as SYDVKM. The chain's CDR3 is CASSSEREGRYEQYF. The CDR3 region has the DNA TGTGCCAGCAGTTCGGAGCGGGAGGGCCGTTACGAGCAGTACTTC.

The chain recombines TRBV6-2 or TRBV6-3 with TRBJ1-4; 11 nucleotides match TRBD1. V trimming: 4 bases; J trimming: 5 bases; junction bases outside the gene matches: 3. Per the germline V gene, CDR1 is MNHEY and CDR2 is SVGEGT. CDR3 length equals 15 residues. Here the CDR3 DNA reads TGTGCCAGCAGTTGGACAGGGGGCCAGAATGAAAAACTGTTTTTT. It translates to CASSWTGGQNEKLFF.

The V and J genes are TRBV28 and TRBJ2-1; 15 nucleotides align to TRBD2. V shed 5 bases, J shed 1 base, and the junction held 9 bases outside the gene matches. Germline assignment: CDR1 MDHEN and CDR2 SYDVKM. The CDR3 extends over 19 amino acids. CDR3 nucleotides: TGTGCCAGCAGTGGAGGGGGACTAGCGGGAGGAAGTTCCTACAATGAGCAGTTCTTC. As protein: CASSGGGLAGGSSYNEQFF.

This clone occurred a few times. The J gene is TRBJ1-6, the V gene TRBV10-3; 9 positions match TRBD1. The CDR3 runs to 16 residues. The V gene end was trimmed by 6 bases and the J gene end by 11 bases; junction bases not matched to a gene: 14. From germline, CDR1 is ENHRY and CDR2 SYGVKD. DNA for the CDR3: TGTGCCATCAGGGCCGGGACAGGGTATGCCGCGCCACCCCTCCACTTT. Protein: CAIRAGTGYAAPPLHF.

The chain joins TRBV28 to TRBJ1-1; 8 nucleotides align to TRBD1. Germline V lookup: CDR1 MDHEN, CDR2 SYDVKM. Germline trimming cut 6 bases from V and 4 bases from J; bases unmatched to any gene: 1. CDR3 length equals 12 residues. The DNA of the CDR3 is TGTGCCAGCAGCACAGGGGGCACTGAAGCTTTCTTT. It encodes CASSTGGTEAFF.

Comment on this clone: This sample also contains other DNA sequences that code for the same CDR3. The chain carries TRBV7-2 and TRBJ2-1; D not certain. Germline CDR1 and CDR2: SGHTA and FQGNSA. The CDR3 has 15 amino acids. Trimming shortened V by 0 bases and J by 0 bases, and 6 bases separated the two germline ends. CDR3 in DNA: TGTGCCAGCAGCTTAGCGGTCAGCTCCTACAATGAGCAGTTCTTC. This encodes CASSLAVSSYNEQFF.